This T cell receptor (beta chain) stems from a study of Ad26.COV2.S vaccination and SARS-CoV-2 variants. With 4 bases removed from V and 0 bases from J, the gap between germline ends came to 14 bases. CDR1 is SGHKS and CDR2 is YYEKEE in the germline V gene (reference sequence). This CDR3 spans 16 amino acids. As regards this clone: Its cognate antigen is unknown.

The assay was immunoSEQ multiplex PCR, and TCRdb's table has in-frame clones only and misses some. The sample records 43,000 or so clones, about 80% being singletons. Study-wide results and caveats: Following vaccination, spike-specific CD8+ and CD4+ T cell responses reportedly exhibited substantial breadth. The TCR breadth and depth analyses may have understated or missed part of the total T cell responses.

The chain has TRBV5-5 and TRBJ1-3, with D possibly matching TRBD1 (6 bases). The sample in question was peripheral blood, obtained after recovery from COVID-19. The TCR originated in a human donor who had recovered from COVID-19. CDR3 protein: CASSATGAVSGNTIYF. In DNA form, the CDR3 reads TGTGCCAGCAGCGCCACGGGGGCAGTCTCTGGAAACACCATATATTTT.